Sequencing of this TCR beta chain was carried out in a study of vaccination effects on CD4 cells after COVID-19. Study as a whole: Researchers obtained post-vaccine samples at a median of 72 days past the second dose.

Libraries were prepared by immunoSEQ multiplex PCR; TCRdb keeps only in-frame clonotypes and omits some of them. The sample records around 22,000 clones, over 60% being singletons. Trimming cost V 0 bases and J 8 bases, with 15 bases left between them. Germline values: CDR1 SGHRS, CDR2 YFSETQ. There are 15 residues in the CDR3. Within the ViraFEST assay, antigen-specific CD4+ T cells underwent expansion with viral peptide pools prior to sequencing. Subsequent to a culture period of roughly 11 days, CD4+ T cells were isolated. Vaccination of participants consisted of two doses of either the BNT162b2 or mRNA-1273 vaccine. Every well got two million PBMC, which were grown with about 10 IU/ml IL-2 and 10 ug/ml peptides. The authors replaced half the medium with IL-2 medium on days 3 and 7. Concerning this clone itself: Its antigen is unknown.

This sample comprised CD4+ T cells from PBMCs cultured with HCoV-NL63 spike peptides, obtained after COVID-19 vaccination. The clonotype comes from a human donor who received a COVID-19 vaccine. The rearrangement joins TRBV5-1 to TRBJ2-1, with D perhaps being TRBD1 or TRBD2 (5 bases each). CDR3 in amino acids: CASSLALGDRDEQFF. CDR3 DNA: TGCGCCAGCAGCTTGGCTCTGGGGGATAGGGATGAGCAGTTCTTC.